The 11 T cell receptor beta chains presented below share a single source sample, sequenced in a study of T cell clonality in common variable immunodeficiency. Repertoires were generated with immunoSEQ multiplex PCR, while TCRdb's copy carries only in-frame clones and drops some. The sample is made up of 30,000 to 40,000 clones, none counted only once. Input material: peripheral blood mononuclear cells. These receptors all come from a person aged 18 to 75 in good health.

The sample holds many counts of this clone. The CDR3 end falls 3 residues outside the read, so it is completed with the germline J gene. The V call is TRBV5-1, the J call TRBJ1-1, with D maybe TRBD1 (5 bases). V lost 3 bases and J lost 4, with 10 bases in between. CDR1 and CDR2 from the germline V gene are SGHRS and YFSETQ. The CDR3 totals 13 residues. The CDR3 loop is CASSSGGTTEAFF. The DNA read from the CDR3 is TGCGCCAGCAGCTCGGGGGGGACCACTGAA.

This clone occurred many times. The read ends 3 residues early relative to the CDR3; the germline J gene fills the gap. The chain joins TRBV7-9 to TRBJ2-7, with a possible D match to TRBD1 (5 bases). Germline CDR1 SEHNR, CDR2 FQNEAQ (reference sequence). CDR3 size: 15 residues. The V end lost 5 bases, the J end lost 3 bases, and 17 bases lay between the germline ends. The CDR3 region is CASSPIVSQGYEQYF. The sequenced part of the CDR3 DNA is TGTGCCAGCAGCCCCATTGTAAGTCAGGGCTACGAG.

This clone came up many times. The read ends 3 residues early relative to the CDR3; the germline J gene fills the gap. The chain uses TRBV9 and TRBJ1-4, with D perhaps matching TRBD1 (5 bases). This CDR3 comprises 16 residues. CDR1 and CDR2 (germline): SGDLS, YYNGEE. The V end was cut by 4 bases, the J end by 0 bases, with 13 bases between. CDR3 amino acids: CASSPQGLATNEKLFF. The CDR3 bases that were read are TGTGCCAGCAGCCCGCAGGGTCTTGCAACTAATGAAAAA.

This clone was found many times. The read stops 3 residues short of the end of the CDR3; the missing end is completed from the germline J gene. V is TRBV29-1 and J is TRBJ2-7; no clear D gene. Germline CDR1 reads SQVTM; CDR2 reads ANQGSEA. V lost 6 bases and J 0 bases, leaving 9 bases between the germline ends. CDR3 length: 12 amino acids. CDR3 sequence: CSVGDNSYEQYF. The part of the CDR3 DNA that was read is TGCAGCGTGGGCGACAACTCCTACGAG.

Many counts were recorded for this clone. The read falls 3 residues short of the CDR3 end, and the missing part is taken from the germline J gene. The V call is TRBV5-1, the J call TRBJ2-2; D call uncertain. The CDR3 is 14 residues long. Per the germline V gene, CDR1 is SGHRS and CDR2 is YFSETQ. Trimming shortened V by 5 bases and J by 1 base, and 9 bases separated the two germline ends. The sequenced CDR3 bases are TGCGCCAGCAGGACGGCGGAGAACACCGGGGAG. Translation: CASRTAENTGE. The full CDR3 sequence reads CASRTAENTGELFF.

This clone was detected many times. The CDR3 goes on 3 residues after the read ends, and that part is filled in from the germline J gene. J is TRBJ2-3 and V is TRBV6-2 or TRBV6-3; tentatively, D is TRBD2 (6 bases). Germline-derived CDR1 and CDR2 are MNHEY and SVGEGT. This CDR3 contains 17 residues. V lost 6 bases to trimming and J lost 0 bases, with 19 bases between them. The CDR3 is CASSPPQAGPSTDTQYF. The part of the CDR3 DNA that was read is TGTGCCAGCAGCCCCCCCCAAGCGGGCCCAAGCACAGATACG.

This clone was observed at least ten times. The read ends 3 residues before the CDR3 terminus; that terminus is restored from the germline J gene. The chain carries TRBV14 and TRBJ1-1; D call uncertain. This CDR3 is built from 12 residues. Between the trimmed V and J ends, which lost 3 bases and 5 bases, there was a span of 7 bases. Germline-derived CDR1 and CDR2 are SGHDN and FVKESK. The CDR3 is CASSQYMTEAFF. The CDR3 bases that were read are TGTGCCAGCAGCCAGTATATGACTGAA.

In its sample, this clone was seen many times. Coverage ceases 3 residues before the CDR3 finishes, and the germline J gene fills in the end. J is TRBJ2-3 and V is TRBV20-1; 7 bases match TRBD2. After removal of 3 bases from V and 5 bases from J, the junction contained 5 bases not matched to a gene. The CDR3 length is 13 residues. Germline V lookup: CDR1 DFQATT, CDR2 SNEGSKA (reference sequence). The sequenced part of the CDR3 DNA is TGCAGTGCTAGTGCGGGAGAGGGAGATACG. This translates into CSASAGEGDT. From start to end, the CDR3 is CSASAGEGDTQYF.

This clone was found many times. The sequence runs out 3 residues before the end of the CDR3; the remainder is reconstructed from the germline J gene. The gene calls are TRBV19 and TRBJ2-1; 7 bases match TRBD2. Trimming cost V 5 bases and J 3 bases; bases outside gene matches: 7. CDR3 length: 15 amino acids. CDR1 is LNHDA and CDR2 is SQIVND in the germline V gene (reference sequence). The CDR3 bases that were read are TGTGCCAGTAGTGTGCCGGCTAGCGGCTACAATGAG. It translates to CASSVPASGYNE. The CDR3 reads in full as CASSVPASGYNEQFF.

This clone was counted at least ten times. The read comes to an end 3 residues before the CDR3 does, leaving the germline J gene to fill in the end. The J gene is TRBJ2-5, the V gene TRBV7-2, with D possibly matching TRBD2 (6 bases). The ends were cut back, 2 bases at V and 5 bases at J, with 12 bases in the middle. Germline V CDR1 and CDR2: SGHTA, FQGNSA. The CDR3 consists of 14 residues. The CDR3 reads CASSLWRGGETQYF. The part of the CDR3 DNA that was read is TGTGCCAGCAGCTTATGGCGGGGCGGGGAGACC.

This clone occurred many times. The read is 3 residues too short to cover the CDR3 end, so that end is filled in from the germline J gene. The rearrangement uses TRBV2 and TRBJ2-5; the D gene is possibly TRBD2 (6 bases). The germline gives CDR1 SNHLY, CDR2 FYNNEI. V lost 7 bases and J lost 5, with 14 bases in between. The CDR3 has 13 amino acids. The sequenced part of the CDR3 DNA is TGTGCCAGCAATAAGGAGGGGCGGGAGACC. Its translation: CASNKEGRET. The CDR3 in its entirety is CASNKEGRETQYF. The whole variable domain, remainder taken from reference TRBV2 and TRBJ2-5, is EPEVTQTPSHQVTQMGQEVILRCVPISNHLYFYWYRQILGQKVEFLVSFYNNEISEKSEIFDDQFSVERPDGSNFTLKIRSTKLEDSAMYFCASNKEGRETQYFGPGTRLLVL.